This is a list of T cell receptor beta chains from one sample in a study of blood T cell repertoires in COVID-19. The data were produced by immunoSEQ multiplex PCR, yet TCRdb's version contains in-frame clones alone and is incomplete. The sample records around 220,000 clones, about 86% being singletons. The sequencing input was peripheral blood. These receptors were obtained from a man in his late teens or twenties with active or convalescent COVID-19. The CDR3 runs from the conserved cysteine through the conserved F or W. Each record gives: clone size, V gene, D gene, J gene, CDR3 protein, CDR3 DNA. D genes are given only for firm matches. Expanded clones are given a class, and other clones once, few, many or no size at all.

>.|TRBV10-2|TRBD2|TRBJ2-7
CASESGRQTRTGTSVTYEQYF
TGCGCCAGCGAATCGGGGAGACAGACGAGAACAGGGACTAGCGTTACCTACGAGCAGTACTTC
>.|TRBV27|TRBD2|TRBJ2-7
CASSRLAGGPGNEQYF
TGTGCCAGCAGTCGACTAGCGGGAGGGCCAGGAAACGAGCAGTACTTC
>.|TRBV19|.|TRBJ1-5
CASSDRTSSNQPQHF
TGTGCCAGTAGTGACCGGACATCTAGCAATCAGCCCCAGCATTTT
>.|TRBV7-9|.|TRBJ1-1
CASSVKSGTEAFF
TGTGCCAGCAGCGTAAAATCGGGCACTGAAGCTTTCTTT
>.|TRBV10-2|TRBD1|TRBJ1-1
CASSVGQGLGNTEAFF
TGCGCCAGCAGTGTGGGACAGGGCCTCGGGAACACTGAAGCTTTCTTT
>.|TRBV27|.|TRBJ1-3
CASSLRRPGLVSGNTIYF
TGTGCCAGCAGTTTACGAAGACCCGGGTTGGTCTCTGGAAACACCATATATTTT
>.|TRBV19|TRBD1|TRBJ1-5
CASSIPSGTGGNQPQHF
TGTGCCAGTAGTATACCTTCCGGGACAGGAGGCAATCAGCCCCAGCATTTT
>.|TRBV19|.|TRBJ2-2
CASMVPHSGNTNTGELFF
TGTGCCAGTATGGTTCCTCACTCGGGTAATACGAACACCGGGGAGCTGTTTTTT
>.|TRBV29-1|.|TRBJ2-1
CSVVLAEQFF
TGCAGCGTTGTGTTGGCTGAGCAGTTCTTC
>.|TRBV18|.|TRBJ1-5
CASSPSRRGGNQPQHF
TGTGCCAGCTCACCTTCACGGCGCGGCGGCAATCAGCCCCAGCATTTT
>.|TRBV7-9|.|TRBJ2-7
CASSLSEWGEVYEQYF
TGTGCCAGCAGCTTGAGTGAATGGGGGGAAGTGTACGAGCAGTACTTC
>.|TRBV18|.|TRBJ1-5
CASSPGLQGSNQPQHF
TGTGCCAGCTCACCGGGGCTTCAGGGAAGCAATCAGCCCCAGCATTTT
>.|TRBV30|.|TRBJ2-1
CASHPGLPGGEQFF
TGTGCCTCCCACCCGGGACTCCCAGGGGGTGAGCAGTTCTTC
>.|TRBV3-1/TRBV3-2|TRBD2|TRBJ2-5
CASSQERLAGERQYF
TGTGCCAGCAGCCAAGAGAGACTAGCGGGAGAGAGACAGTACTTC
>.|TRBV7-2|.|TRBJ2-2
CASSLAFSPGELFF
TGTGCCAGCAGCTTAGCCTTTAGCCCCGGGGAGCTGTTTTTT
>once|TRBV12-3/TRBV12-4|.|TRBJ2-7
CASSSWAPGEQYF
TGTGCCAGCAGTTCCTGGGCCCCAGGGGAGCAGTACTTC
>.|TRBV27|TRBD2|TRBJ2-1
CASSSGTIDEQFF
TGTGCCAGCAGTTCCGGGACTATCGATGAGCAGTTCTTC
>.|TRBV7-8|TRBD2|TRBJ2-1
CASSFGTSGSRYEQFF
TGTGCCAGCAGCTTCGGGACTAGCGGGAGTCGGTATGAGCAGTTCTTC
>.|TRBV11-2|.|TRBJ2-3
CASSLARGSAQYF
TGTGCCAGCAGCTTAGCAAGGGGGTCGGCGCAGTATTTT
>.|TRBV19|TRBD1|TRBJ2-7
CASSVDRGNYEQYF
TGTGCCAGTAGTGTTGACAGGGGCAACTACGAGCAGTACTTC
>.|TRBV27|TRBD2|TRBJ2-5
CASSFGGRALETQYF
TGTGCCAGCAGTTTCGGCGGGAGGGCCCTGGAGACCCAGTACTTC
>once|TRBV30|TRBD2|TRBJ2-7
CAWSPLTPGLAGSYEQYF
TGTGCCTGGAGTCCTCTAACCCCGGGACTAGCGGGGAGCTACGAGCAGTACTTC
>.|TRBV28|TRBD1|TRBJ2-2
CASKPGTDPGELFF
TGTGCCAGCAAACCAGGGACAGACCCCGGGGAGCTGTTTTTT
>.|TRBV6-1|TRBD1|TRBJ1-2
CASREGTGVWYGYTF
TGTGCCAGCAGGGAAGGGACAGGGGTTTGGTATGGCTACACCTTC
>.|TRBV2|.|TRBJ1-2
CASSEALGGMLNTF
TGTGCCAGCAGTGAAGCGCTTGGGGGGATGCTGAACACCTTC
>many|TRBV6-4|TRBD2|TRBJ2-1
CASSDTSGGSNEQFF
TGTGCCAGCAGTGACACTAGCGGCGGTAGTAATGAGCAGTTCTTC
>.|TRBV7-2|TRBD1|TRBJ1-5
CASRQGAGNQPQHF
TGTGCCAGCAGACAGGGGGCCGGCAATCAGCCCCAGCATTTT
>.|TRBV19|.|TRBJ1-5
CASSIQRDSNQPQHF
TGTGCCAGTAGTATCCAGCGCGATAGCAATCAGCCCCAGCATTTT
>.|TRBV24-1|TRBD1|TRBJ1-5
CATSDRQGCRGQPQHF
TGTGCCACCAGTGACCGACAGGGCTGTAGGGGTCAGCCCCAGCATTTT
>.|TRBV6-1|TRBD2|TRBJ2-1
CASSALGLAGVGEQFF
TGTGCCAGCAGTGCGCTGGGACTAGCGGGAGTTGGTGAGCAGTTCTTC
>.|TRBV21-1|.|TRBJ2-4
CASSKAREVGKNIQYF
TGTGCCAGCAGCAAAGCGCGGGAGGTCGGCAAAAACATTCAGTACTTC
>.|TRBV9|.|TRBJ1-5
CASSVGHREGPQHF
TGTGCCAGCAGCGTAGGTCACAGGGAAGGACCCCAGCATTTT
>.|TRBV14|.|TRBJ1-2
CASSQITGSVLNGYTF
TGTGCCAGCAGTCAAATTACAGGGAGTGTACTCAATGGCTACACCTTC
>.|TRBV27|.|TRBJ2-1
CASSRQVMDNEQFF
TGTGCCAGCAGCCGACAGGTGATGGACAATGAGCAGTTCTTC
>few|TRBV7-2|.|TRBJ1-2
CASSSGRPGAGYGYTF
TGTGCCAGCAGCTCCGGGCGACCAGGGGCGGGTTATGGCTACACCTTC
>once|TRBV14|TRBD2|TRBJ2-1
CASSQDGRGDEQFF
TGTGCCAGCAGCCAAGACGGGAGGGGCGATGAGCAGTTCTTC
>.|TRBV4-1|TRBD1|TRBJ2-2
CASSPNRGRVNGELFF
TGCGCCAGCAGCCCGAACAGGGGGCGGGTTAACGGGGAGCTGTTTTTT
>.|TRBV18|TRBD1|TRBJ1-3
CASSPPGQGLSGNTIYF
TGTGCCAGCTCACCACCGGGACAGGGCCTCTCTGGAAACACCATATATTTT
>.|TRBV4-1|.|TRBJ2-2
CASSQERRGMDTGELFF
TGCGCCAGCAGCCAAGAACGGAGGGGCATGGACACCGGGGAGCTGTTTTTT
>.|TRBV7-3|TRBD2|TRBJ2-5
CASSAGLAGQETQYF
TGTGCCAGCAGCGCCGGACTAGCGGGGCAAGAGACCCAGTACTTC
>once|TRBV19|TRBD1|TRBJ2-3
CASSRGTGATDTQYF
TGTGCCAGTAGCCGAGGGACAGGAGCCACAGATACGCAGTATTTT
>.|TRBV12-5|.|TRBJ1-4
CASGLVRLGVTDEKLFF
TGTGCTAGTGGTTTGGTACGGTTAGGGGTCACAGATGAAAAACTGTTTTTT
>.|TRBV30|TRBD1|TRBJ1-1
CAWSVPGQPLNTEAFF
TGTGCCTGGAGTGTACCGGGACAGCCCCTGAACACTGAAGCTTTCTTT
>.|TRBV18|.|TRBJ1-1
CASSLQGRAMNTEAFF
TGTGCCAGCTCCCTCCAAGGGAGAGCCATGAACACTGAAGCTTTCTTT
>.|TRBV6-6|TRBD2|TRBJ2-1
CASSYRTSGTYNEQFF
TGTGCCAGCAGTTACCGGACTAGCGGAACCTACAATGAGCAGTTCTTC
>few|TRBV28|.|TRBJ1-5
CASSLGTYAQPQHF
TGTGCCAGCAGTTTAGGGACATACGCCCAGCCCCAGCATTTT
>.|TRBV5-5|.|TRBJ1-1
CASSLAGNTEAFF
TGTGCCAGCAGCTTGGCAGGGAACACTGAAGCTTTCTTT
>.|TRBV20-1|TRBD2|TRBJ2-7
CRVAGAKEQYF
TGCAGGGTAGCGGGAGCGAAAGAGCAGTACTTC
>few|TRBV4-1|.|TRBJ1-1
CASSQDWQGGNTEAFF
TGCGCCAGCAGCCAAGATTGGCAAGGGGGGAACACTGAAGCTTTCTTT
>.|TRBV11-2|.|TRBJ2-7
CASSSPREPTYEQYF
TGTGCCAGCAGCTCCCCCCGGGAACCAACCTACGAGCAGTACTTC
>.|TRBV5-5|.|TRBJ1-1
CASSWGRNTEAFF
TGTGCCAGCAGCTGGGGCAGGAACACTGAAGCTTTCTTT
>.|TRBV5-5|TRBD1|TRBJ2-1
CASRQWGQDYNEQFF
TGTGCCAGCAGGCAGTGGGGACAGGACTACAATGAGCAGTTCTTC
>few|TRBV7-9|.|TRBJ1-5
CASSFGQQDQPQHF
TGTGCCAGCAGCTTCGGACAGCAGGATCAGCCCCAGCATTTT
>.|TRBV9|.|TRBJ2-5
CASSVGARDGETQYF
TGTGCCAGCAGCGTAGGTGCCAGGGATGGGGAGACCCAGTACTTC
>.|TRBV10-3|.|TRBJ1-4
CAIRAGRGEEKLFF
TGTGCCATCAGAGCAGGGCGGGGAGAGGAAAAACTGTTTTTT
>.|TRBV5-1|TRBD2|TRBJ2-7
CASSPIAGGTNYEQYF
TGCGCCAGCAGTCCGATAGCGGGAGGCACTAACTACGAGCAGTACTTC
>.|TRBV2|TRBD1|TRBJ2-2
CASTTRGTGSTGELFF
TGTGCCAGCACCACAAGGGGGACAGGGAGCACCGGGGAGCTGTTTTTT
>.|TRBV4-2|TRBD2|TRBJ2-3
CASSTLTSGTTDTQYF
TGTGCCAGCAGCACCCTCACTAGCGGGACTACAGATACGCAGTATTTT
>.|TRBV6-5|.|TRBJ1-1
CASSFSIGVNTEAFF
TGTGCCAGCAGTTTCTCAATAGGAGTGAACACTGAAGCTTTCTTT
>.|TRBV3-1/TRBV3-2|.|TRBJ1-5
CASSSTGYQPQHF
TGTGCCAGCAGCTCGACAGGTTATCAGCCCCAGCATTTT